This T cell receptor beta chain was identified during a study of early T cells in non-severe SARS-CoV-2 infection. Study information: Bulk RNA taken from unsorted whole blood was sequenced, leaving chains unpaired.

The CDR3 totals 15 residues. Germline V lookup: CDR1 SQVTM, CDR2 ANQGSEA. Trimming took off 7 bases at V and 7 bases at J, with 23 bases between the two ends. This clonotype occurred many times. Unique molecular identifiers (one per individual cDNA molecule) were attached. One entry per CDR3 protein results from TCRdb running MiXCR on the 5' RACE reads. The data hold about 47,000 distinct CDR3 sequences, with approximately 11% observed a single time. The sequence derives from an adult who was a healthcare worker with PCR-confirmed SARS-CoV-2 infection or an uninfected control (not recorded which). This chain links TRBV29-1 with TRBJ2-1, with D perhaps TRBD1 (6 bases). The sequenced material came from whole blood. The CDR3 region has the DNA TGCAGCGCGGGTACCCTGACAGGTTCTTCGAATGAGCAGTTCTTC. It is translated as CSAGTLTGSSNEQFF.